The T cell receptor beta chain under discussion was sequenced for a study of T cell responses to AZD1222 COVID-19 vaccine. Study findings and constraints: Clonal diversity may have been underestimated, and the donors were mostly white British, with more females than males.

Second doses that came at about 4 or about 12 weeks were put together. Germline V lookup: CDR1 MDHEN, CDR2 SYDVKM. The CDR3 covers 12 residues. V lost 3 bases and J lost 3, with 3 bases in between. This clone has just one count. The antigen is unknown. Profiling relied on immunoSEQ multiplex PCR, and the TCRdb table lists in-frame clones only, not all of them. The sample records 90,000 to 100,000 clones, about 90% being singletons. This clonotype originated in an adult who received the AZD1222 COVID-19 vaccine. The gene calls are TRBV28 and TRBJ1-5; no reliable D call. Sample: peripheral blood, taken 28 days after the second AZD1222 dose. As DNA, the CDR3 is TGTGCCAGCAGTTTCCCCAATCAGCCCCAGCATTTT. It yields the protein CASSFPNQPQHF.